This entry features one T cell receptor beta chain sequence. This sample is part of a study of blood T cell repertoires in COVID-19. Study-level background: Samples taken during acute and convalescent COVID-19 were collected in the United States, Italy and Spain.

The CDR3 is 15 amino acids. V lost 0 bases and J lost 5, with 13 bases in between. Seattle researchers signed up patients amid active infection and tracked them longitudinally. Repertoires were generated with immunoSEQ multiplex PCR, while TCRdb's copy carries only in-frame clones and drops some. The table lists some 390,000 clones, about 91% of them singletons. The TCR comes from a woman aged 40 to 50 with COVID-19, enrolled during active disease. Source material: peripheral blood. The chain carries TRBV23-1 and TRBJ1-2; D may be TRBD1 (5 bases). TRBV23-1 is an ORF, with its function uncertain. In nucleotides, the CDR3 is TGCGCCAGCAGTCAATCTCGGGGGACCCTTTATGGCTACACCTTC. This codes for CASSQSRGTLYGYTF.